The 32 T cell receptor beta chains given below trace back to one sample, sequenced in a study of T cell responses to AZD1222 COVID-19 vaccine (dated by TCRdb to 2020 to 2022). Library generation was performed with the immunoSEQ multiplex PCR assay. TCRdb's version of the immuneACCESS table is confined to in-frame rearrangements and falls short of the full clone set. An unresolved V gene accounts for under half of the shortfall where checked; the remainder is of unknown origin. This sample gives under 150,000 clones in total; less than 90% of them show up just once. Approximately 30% of the sample lies in the top ten. The time point label for this specimen denotes: baseline before first vaccination. The sample here was peripheral blood, taken on day 0 of AZD1222 vaccination. These TCRs come from an adult in good health.

The V gene is TRBV6-1, the J gene TRBJ2-7; D is tentatively TRBD1 or TRBD2 (5 bases each). Per the germline V gene, CDR1 is MNHNS and CDR2 is SASEGT. The V and J ends lost 2 bases and 4 bases respectively, with 12 bases between them. The CDR3 has 14 amino acids. CDR3 nucleotides: TGTGCCAGCAGTGAATGGGGGTCGGGATACGAGCAGTACTTC. Amino acids: CASSEWGSGYEQYF.

The chain joins TRBV4-3 to TRBJ1-4; D remains unclear. Germline V CDR1 and CDR2: LGHNA, YSLEER. The V and J ends lost 1 base and 5 bases respectively, with 8 bases between them. CDR3 length equals 14 residues. CDR3 nucleotides: TGCGCCAGCAGCCAAGGGTCCCTAAATGAAAAACTGTTTTTT. It translates to CASSQGSLNEKLFF.

The DNA for the CDR3 is TGTGCCAGCAGGCTCTCGGGGTCTAACTATGGCTACACCTTC. This translates into CASRLSGSNYGYTF. The genes are TRBV27 and TRBJ1-2; D is unclear. Germline CDR1 is MNHEY and CDR2 is SMNVEV (reference sequence). Trimming pared 6 bases from V and 0 bases from J, leaving 11 bases between. The CDR3 extends over 14 amino acids.

The chain uses TRBV2 and TRBJ2-1, with 11 bases aligning to TRBD2. CDR3 length: 15 amino acids. Trimming removed 5 bases from V and 7 bases from J; junction bases left unmatched: 7. Germline-derived CDR1 and CDR2 are SNHLY and FYNNEI. The CDR3 nucleotides read TGTGCCAGCAGTCCGGGACTAGCGGTTCAGAATGAGCAGTTCTTC. Amino acid sequence: CASSPGLAVQNEQFF.

The chain joins TRBV5-1 to TRBJ2-5, with TRBD2 matching 8 bases. V trimming: 0 bases; J trimming: 7 bases; junction bases outside the gene matches: 11. In germline, CDR1 is SGHRS, CDR2 YFSETQ. The CDR3 is 16 amino acids. The DNA of the CDR3 is TGCGCCAGCAGCTTGGCGGGGACTAGATGGGGAGGGACCCAGTACTTC. Residues: CASSLAGTRWGGTQYF.

The V call is TRBV27, the J call TRBJ1-5; tentatively, D is TRBD1 (5 bases). With 3 bases removed from V and 4 bases from J, the gap between germline ends came to 7 bases. The CDR3 length is 13 residues. The germline V gene has CDR1 MNHEY and CDR2 SMNVEV (reference sequence). CDR3 region: CASSLGQNQPQHF. The DNA of the CDR3 is TGTGCCAGCAGTTTGGGGCAAAATCAGCCCCAGCATTTT.

V is TRBV6-2 or TRBV6-3 and J is TRBJ2-1; 15 bases fit TRBD2. Per the germline V gene, CDR1 is MNHEY and CDR2 is SVGEGT. The CDR3 has 16 residues. V was clipped by 4 bases and J by 9 bases; unmatched bases: 7. CDR3 protein: CASSLPGLAGGGEQFF. In DNA form, the CDR3 reads TGTGCCAGCAGTTTACCCGGACTAGCGGGAGGGGGTGAGCAGTTCTTC.

J is TRBJ2-3 and V is TRBV24-1; D not resolved. Trimming left V 5 bases short and J 1 base short, with 6 bases between. The germline gives CDR1 KGHDR, CDR2 SFDVKD. The CDR3 has 13 amino acids. CDR3: CATSGRGTDTQYF. In nucleotides, the CDR3 is TGTGCCACCAGTGGGAGAGGCACAGATACGCAGTATTTT.

This chain connects TRBV27 to TRBJ2-6; no firm D call. This CDR3 has 15 amino acids. Germline V gene data show CDR1 as MNHEY and CDR2 as SMNVEV (reference sequence). Trimming shortened V by 1 base and J by 0 bases, and 4 bases separated the two germline ends. The CDR3 bases are TGTGCCAGCAGTTTATGGGGCTCTGGGGCCAACGTCCTGACTTTC. This encodes CASSLWGSGANVLTF.

This sequence joins TRBV30 and TRBJ1-5; 7 bases align to TRBD1. The V gene's germline CDR1 is GTSNPN and CDR2 SVGIG (reference sequence). The V gene end was trimmed by 5 bases and the J gene end by 2 bases; junction bases not matched to a gene: 6. The CDR3 loop spans 14 amino acids. CDR3 DNA sequence: TGTGCCTGGTCCCAGGGGGGAGGCAATCAGCCCCAGCATTTT. This sequence encodes CAWSQGGGNQPQHF.

The chain links TRBV28 to TRBJ1-4; possibly TRBD1 for D (6 bases). There are 14 residues in the CDR3. Per the germline V gene, CDR1 is MDHEN and CDR2 is SYDVKM. V lost 2 bases, J lost 7 bases, and 11 bases lay in between. The CDR3, as DNA: TGTGCCAGCAGTTTAGGGGGACAACGTGAAAAACTGTTTTTT. Translating gives CASSLGGQREKLFF.

The rearrangement links TRBV6-5 to TRBJ1-4, with a possible D match to TRBD1 (5 bases). Germline CDR1 and CDR2: MNHEY and SVGAGI. The ends were cut back, 2 bases at V and 8 bases at J, with 9 bases in the middle. The CDR3 spans 13 residues. The CDR3 DNA is TGTGCCAGCAGTTACAGGGAGGGGGAAAAACTGTTTTTT. Translating gives CASSYREGEKLFF.

The V and J genes are TRBV5-1 and TRBJ2-7, with a tentative D call TRBD2 (5 bases). Germline V CDR1 and CDR2: SGHRS, YFSETQ. This CDR3 has 13 residues. V shed 6 bases and J shed 0 bases, with 10 bases lying between them. The chain's CDR3 is CASTGVSSYEQYF. CDR3 nucleotide sequence: TGCGCCAGCACCGGGGTAAGCTCCTACGAGCAGTACTTC. The whole variable domain, filled in from reference TRBV5-1 and TRBJ2-7, reads KAGVTQTPRYLIKTRGQQVTLSCSPISGHRSVSWYQQTPGQGLQFLFEYFSETQRNKGNFPGRFSGRQFSNSRSEMNVSTLELGDSALYLCASTGVSSYEQYFGPGTRLTVT.

This clone was counted a single time. CDR3 coding DNA: TGTGCCAGCAGCCAAGAAGGAGGACGGTGGAGGGCCGGGGAGCTGTTTTTT. This gives the protein CASSQEGGRWRAGELFF. The chain couples TRBV14 to TRBJ2-2, with D possibly matching TRBD2 (6 bases). Germline CDR1 is SGHDN and CDR2 is FVKESK. The V gene lost 0 bases and the J gene lost 6 bases, with 17 bases spanning the gap. The CDR3 contains 17 residues.

CDR3 DNA sequence: TGTGCCATCAGTGAGTCGACCGGGGGCACTGAAGCTTTCTTT. Its translation: CAISESTGGTEAFF. J is TRBJ1-1 and V is TRBV10-3, with D possibly TRBD1 on 5 matching bases. Per germline, CDR1 ENHRY and CDR2 SYGVKD. The CDR3 totals 14 residues. Trimming took 0 bases from V and 4 from J, leaving 9 bases between them.

The genes are TRBV5-6 and TRBJ1-5, with D tentatively TRBD1 (5 bases). The CDR3 is 14 amino acids. CDR1 SGHDT and CDR2 YYEEEE come from the germline V gene. Trimming removed 0 bases from V and 2 bases from J, with 6 bases in between. In nucleotides, the CDR3 is TGTGCCAGCAGCTTGGGACAGCGCAATCAGCCCCAGCATTTT. It encodes CASSLGQRNQPQHF.

The chain joins TRBV19 to TRBJ1-2; TRBD1 aligns across 9 bases. The V and J ends lost 5 bases and 1 base, in that order; junction bases with no gene match: 5. This CDR3 has 15 residues. Germline CDR1 is LNHDA and CDR2 is SQIVND (reference sequence). The CDR3 DNA reads as TGTGCCAGTAGTGGGGGACAGGGTTATAACTATGGCTACACCTTC. The encoded protein is CASSGGQGYNYGYTF.

A remark on this clone: A read error may produce the germline difference seen at one junction end. V and J are TRBV15 and TRBJ2-1; D remains ambiguous. Germline V lookup: CDR1 LNHNV, CDR2 YYDKDF (reference sequence). The CDR3 has 14 amino acids. The CDR3 coding sequence is TGTGCCACCAGCCGAGATGTGGGCCCCCGTGAGCAGTTCTTC. Its translation: CATSRDVGPREQFF.

The chain uses TRBV24-1 and TRBJ1-5, with D maybe TRBD1 (6 bases). V lost 1 base and J lost 4, with 22 bases in between. This CDR3 has 19 amino acids. Germline V gene sequence: CDR1 KGHDR, CDR2 SFDVKD. The CDR3 sequence is CATSDFVGGARHPNQPQHF. CDR3 coding DNA: TGTGCCACCAGTGATTTTGTTGGGGGGGCGCGACACCCTAATCAGCCCCAGCATTTT.

In regard to this clone: One end of the junction is discordant with germline, which a read error may explain. The rearrangement uses TRBV2 and TRBJ2-5; either TRBD1 or TRBD2 may fit D (5 bases each). Germline CDR1 SNHLY, CDR2 FYNNEI. The CDR3 is 10 residues long. The CDR3 coding sequence is TGTGCCAGCAGTGAACCGGGGACGGACTTC. Translating it yields CASSEPGTDF.

This chain joins TRBV6-4 and TRBJ2-1; 9 nucleotides align to TRBD2. Unmatched junction bases numbered 4, after V lost 3 bases and J lost 4 bases. The CDR3 is 15 amino acids. From germline, CDR1 is MRHNA and CDR2 SNTAGT. CDR3 in amino acids: CASSESSGGYNEQFF. In nucleotides, the CDR3 is TGTGCCAGCAGTGAGAGTAGCGGGGGTTACAATGAGCAGTTCTTC.

The genes are TRBV10-3 and TRBJ1-6, with 9 bases identical to TRBD1. CDR1 and CDR2 from the germline V gene are ENHRY and SYGVKD. The V segment lost 4 bases and the J segment 6 bases; nucleotides outside the gene matches: 4. This CDR3 is built from 15 residues. The CDR3 DNA follows: TGTGCCATCAGTGCGGAGGACAGGGGTAATTCACCCCTCCACTTT. It encodes CAISAEDRGNSPLHF.

J is TRBJ1-1 and V is TRBV28, with a tentative D call TRBD1 (6 bases). Per germline, CDR1 MDHEN and CDR2 SYDVKM. The CDR3 has 12 amino acids. Trimming took off 4 bases at V and 8 bases at J, with 11 bases between the two ends. Here the CDR3 DNA reads TGTGCCAGCAGTTCAATCGGGACAGAAGCTTTCTTT. Amino acids: CASSSIGTEAFF.

This chain uses TRBV5-4 with TRBJ2-3; TRBD2 matches at 9 bases. The CDR3 has 15 residues. Germline loops: CDR1 SGHNT, CDR2 YYREEE (reference sequence). V trimming: 2 bases; J trimming: 4 bases; junction bases outside the gene matches: 5. Here the CDR3 DNA reads TGTGCCAGCAGCTTACGACTAGCGGATGCAGATACGCAGTATTTT. Amino acids: CASSLRLADADTQYF.

This clone was recorded once. The rearrangement joins TRBV5-6 to TRBJ2-3, with 12 bases identical to TRBD1. Germline CDR1 SGHDT, CDR2 YYEEEE. The CDR3 spans 18 residues. V dropped 4 bases and J dropped 0; count of bases not matched to a gene: 9. The CDR3 region is CASSPHRDRGRSTDTQYF. The DNA of the CDR3 is TGTGCCAGCAGCCCACACCGGGACAGGGGGCGCAGCACAGATACGCAGTATTTT.

V gene TRBV6-5 combines with J gene TRBJ1-1; the D is unclear. CDR1 MNHEY and CDR2 SVGAGI come from the germline V gene. The CDR3 loop spans 15 amino acids. Trimming took 6 bases from V and 0 from J, leaving 14 bases between them. DNA for the CDR3: TGTGCCAGCAGATTAGGACCGAGCATGAACACTGAAGCTTTCTTT. This encodes CASRLGPSMNTEAFF.

V is TRBV18 and J is TRBJ1-2; 11 bases line up with TRBD1. The CDR3 has 16 residues. The germline CDR1 and CDR2 sequences are KGHSH and LQKENI. V dropped 0 bases and J dropped 5; count of bases not matched to a gene: 5. CDR3 nucleotides: TGTGCCAGCTCACCACCGCAAGGACAGGGGGCGTATGGCTACACCTTC. As protein: CASSPPQGQGAYGYTF. The full variable domain, with the rest looked up from reference TRBV18 and TRBJ1-2, is NAGVMQNPRHLVRRRGQEARLRCSPMKGHSHVYWYRQLPEEGLKFMVYLQKENIIDESGMPKERFSAEFPKEGPSILRIQQVVRGDSAAYFCASSPPQGQGAYGYTFGSGTRLTVV.

The chain links TRBV21-1 to TRBJ1-1; the tabulated D call, TRBD1, remains unverified against the DNA. TRBV21-1 is designated a pseudogene. This CDR3 comprises 16 residues. This chain's CDR3 is CASSKRGCGSNTEAFF. The CDR3 DNA follows: TGTGCCAGCAGCAAAAGGGGTTGTGGATCGAACACTGAAGCTTTCTTT.

V gene TRBV14 combines with J gene TRBJ2-1, with TRBD2 matching over 7 bases. The germline V gene encodes CDR1 SGHDN and CDR2 FVKESK. The V segment lost 4 bases and the J segment 1 base; nucleotides outside the gene matches: 7. There are 16 residues in the CDR3. Here the CDR3 DNA reads TGTGCCAGCAGCCCCGGAGCGGGGCGTTCCTACAATGAGCAGTTCTTC. This codes for CASSPGAGRSYNEQFF.

In its sample, this clone was seen once. The chain is built from TRBV6-4 and TRBJ2-3; TRBD2 might be the D (5 bases). Trimming removed 8 bases at V and 3 bases at J, with 21 bases between. This CDR3 has 16 amino acids. Germline V gives CDR1 MRHNA, CDR2 SNTAGT. The CDR3 loop is CASLNRGYSPTDTQYF. CDR3 nucleotide sequence: TGTGCCAGCCTTAATAGAGGGTATTCCCCAACAGATACGCAGTATTTT.

The chain couples TRBV7-9 to TRBJ2-2, with 8 bases lining up with TRBD2. This CDR3 region has 16 residues. Trimming cost V 2 bases and J 5 bases; bases outside gene matches: 7. CDR1 and CDR2 (germline): SEHNR, FQNEAQ (reference sequence). CDR3 region: CASSLTAGVYTGELFF. Here the CDR3 DNA reads TGTGCCAGCAGCTTAACAGCGGGAGTTTATACCGGGGAGCTGTTTTTT.

J is TRBJ1-5 and V is TRBV6-5, with D perhaps TRBD1 (5 bases). V was trimmed by 10 bases and J by 3 bases, leaving 13 bases between them. This CDR3 spans 13 amino acids. Germline V gene sequence: CDR1 MNHEY, CDR2 SVGAGI. The CDR3 nucleotides are TGTGCCACCCGGGTGGGGGTCAATCAGCCCCAGCATTTT. Encoded protein: CATRVGVNQPQHF.